This T cell receptor beta chain was documented in a study of T-cell memory formation after mild COVID-19. Study-wide background: There were largely donor-specific TCR clusters. Points from the study as a whole: Memory sampled before infection contained some responding clones, suggesting cross-reactive memory joined.

Germline loops: CDR1 SNHLY, CDR2 FYNNEI. Between the trimmed V and J ends, which lost 3 bases and 6 bases, there was a span of 5 bases. The CDR3 is made up of 11 amino acids. This clonotype was seen only a few times. The target antigen is unknown. 5'RACE primed from the constant segment yielded TCR alpha and TCR beta cDNA libraries bearing sample barcodes and UMIs. Each CDR3 protein is one row after TCRdb ran MiXCR on the 5' RACE reads. The sample contains approximately 290,000 distinct CDR3 sequences, less than 9.5% of which appear only once. The V call is TRBV2, the J call TRBJ1-2, with D hard to call. Material: PBMCs or a T cell subset sorted from them (not recorded which). The receptor comes from a man aged 18 to 29 who had mild COVID-19 (a few samples of this study predate the infection). Cell type and time point are not known. This chain's CDR3 is CASSEVDGYTF. CDR3 coding DNA: TGTGCCAGCAGTGAGGTGGATGGCTACACCTTC.